The next 8 T cell receptor beta chains were all read from a single sample in a study of CD8 T cells in ankylosing spondylitis. TCRdb analysed the 5' RACE reads with MiXCR anew, one entry per CDR3 protein. The sample contains some 800,000 distinct CDR3 sequences, about 12% of which appear only once. What these receptors recognize is not known. Study findings and constraints: A TCR beta motif made of fewer than 10 highly homologous variants seemed typical of ankylosing spondylitis blood.

The source material was blood, either unsorted or a sorted T cell fraction (not recorded which). The receptors derive from a male donor with ankylosing spondylitis.

In nucleotides, the CDR3 is TGCAGCGTTGGCAAGAGAGGGACCGGGGAGCTGTTTTTT. This encodes CSVGKRGTGELFF. The gene calls are TRBV29-1 and TRBJ2-2; D is possibly TRBD2 (5 bases). Germline loops: CDR1 SQVTM, CDR2 ANQGSEA. V was clipped by 4 bases and J by 5 bases, with 11 bases between them. The CDR3 contains 13 residues.

This clonotype was recorded many times. Here the CDR3 DNA reads TGCAGCGTTGGGGCGGGAGGGGTCCTCGAGCAGTACTTC. It yields the protein CSVGAGGVLEQYF. The rearrangement links TRBV29-1 to TRBJ2-7; 9 bases agree with TRBD2. The CDR3 runs 13 residues. Per the germline V gene, CDR1 is SQVTM and CDR2 is ANQGSEA. The ends lost 4 bases at V and 6 bases at J; junction bases unmatched: 7.

J is TRBJ1-4 and V is TRBV20-1; D may be TRBD1 (5 bases). V lost 2 bases, J lost 8 bases, and 15 bases lay in between. Germline V gene lookup returns CDR1 DFQATT and CDR2 SNEGSKA (reference sequence). CDR3 size: 14 residues. Here the CDR3 DNA reads TGCAGTGCTAGACAGGGACTCGGAAGCGAAAAACTGTTTTTT. It is translated as CSARQGLGSEKLFF.

This clonotype was counted only a few times. For the CDR3, the DNA is TGTGCCAGCAGCCAAGGGGGGACAGGGTTCCAGCCCCAGCATTTT. Protein sequence: CASSQGGTGFQPQHF. V and J are TRBV4-2 and TRBJ1-5; 9 positions match TRBD1. The V gene end was trimmed by 1 base and the J gene end by 7 bases; junction bases not matched to a gene: 5. Germline CDR1 reads LGHNA; CDR2 reads YNFKEQ. The CDR3 contains 15 residues.

This clonotype was recorded a few times. This rearrangement joins TRBV6-2 or TRBV6-3 to TRBJ2-7; unclear D gene. V was cut by 7 bases and J by 1 base, with 14 bases left in between. The CDR3 is 14 amino acids. Germline loops: CDR1 MNHEY, CDR2 SVGEGT. The chain's CDR3 is CASTRHPESYEQYF. DNA for the CDR3: TGTGCCAGCACCCGACACCCAGAATCCTACGAGCAGTACTTC.

A few counts support this clonotype. The rearrangement links TRBV4-3 to TRBJ2-3, with D tentatively TRBD2 (5 bases). Germline assignment: CDR1 LGHNA and CDR2 YSLEER. V shed 1 base and J shed 4 bases, with 15 bases lying between them. The CDR3 contains 16 residues. CDR3 loop: CASSQGTPIGADTQYF. The CDR3 DNA sequence: TGCGCCAGCAGCCAAGGGACCCCCATCGGGGCAGATACGCAGTATTTT.

This clonotype was observed at least ten times. The gene calls are TRBV5-6 and TRBJ1-5, with D uncertain. Trimming shortened V by 5 bases and J by 9 bases, and 15 bases separated the two germline ends. Per the germline V gene, CDR1 is SGHDT and CDR2 is YYEEEE. The CDR3 loop spans 13 amino acids. The CDR3 is CASSSFSWGPQHF. The CDR3 bases are TGTGCCAGCAGTTCTTTTTCGTGGGGGCCCCAGCATTTT.

The table lists this clonotype with a few counts. The chain joins TRBV6-5 to TRBJ2-7; the D call may be TRBD1 or TRBD2 (5 bases each). Trimming took off 4 bases at V and 9 bases at J, with 19 bases between the two ends. The CDR3 loop spans 14 amino acids. Germline V gene lookup returns CDR1 MNHEY and CDR2 SVGAGI. The CDR3 spells CASSSGTKSRAQYF. CDR3 nucleotide sequence: TGTGCCAGCAGTTCCGGGACCAAATCTCGAGCGCAGTACTTC.